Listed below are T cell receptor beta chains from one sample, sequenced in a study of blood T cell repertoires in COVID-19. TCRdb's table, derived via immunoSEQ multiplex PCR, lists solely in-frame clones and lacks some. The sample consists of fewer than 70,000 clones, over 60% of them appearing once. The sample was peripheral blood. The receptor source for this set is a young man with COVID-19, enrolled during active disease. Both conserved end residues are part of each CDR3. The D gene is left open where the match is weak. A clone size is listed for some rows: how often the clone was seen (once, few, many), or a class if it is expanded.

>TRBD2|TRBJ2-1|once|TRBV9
CASSVGGAGLEYNEQFF
TGTGCCAGCAGCGTAGGAGGAGCGGGACTAGAATACAATGAGCAGTTCTTC
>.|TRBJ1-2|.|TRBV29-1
CSGEGLPRGRGYTF
TGCAGCGGCGAGGGACTTCCAAGGGGACGGGGCTACACCTTC
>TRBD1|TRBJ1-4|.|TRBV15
CATSRVSGGGWDEKLFF
TGTGCCACCAGCAGAGTAAGCGGAGGGGGCTGGGATGAAAAACTGTTTTTT
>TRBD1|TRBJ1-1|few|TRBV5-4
CASSDRGPRNAFF
TGTGCCAGCAGCGACAGGGGCCCGCGAAATGCTTTCTTT
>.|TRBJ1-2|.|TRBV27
CASSLSGVRGYGYTF
TGTGCCAGCAGTCTCTCAGGGGTCCGTGGCTATGGCTACACCTTC
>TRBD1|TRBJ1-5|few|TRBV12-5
CASGFGQASNQPQHF
TGTGCTAGTGGTTTTGGACAGGCTAGCAATCAGCCCCAGCATTTT
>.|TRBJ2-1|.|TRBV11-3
CASASTSSSYNEQFF
TGTGCCAGCGCATCGACTAGTTCCTCCTACAATGAGCAGTTCTTC
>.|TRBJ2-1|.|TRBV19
CASMKVSLAHNEQFF
TGTGCCAGTATGAAAGTGTCACTAGCTCACAATGAGCAGTTCTTC
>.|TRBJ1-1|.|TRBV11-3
CASSLVRDMSDFF
TGTGCCAGCAGCTTAGTTCGGGACATGTCTGATTTCTTT
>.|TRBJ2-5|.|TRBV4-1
CASSQDNRDTAFGQETQYF
TGCGCCAGCAGCCAAGATAACCGAGATACAGCTTTCGGTCAAGAGACCCAGTACTTC
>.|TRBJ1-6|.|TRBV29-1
CSVRGPDSHSPLHF
TGCAGCGTCCGAGGTCCGGACTCGCATTCACCCCTCCACTTT
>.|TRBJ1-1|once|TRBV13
CASSSQVSSAEAFF
TGTGCCAGCAGCTCCCAGGTTAGTTCCGCTGAAGCTTTCTTT
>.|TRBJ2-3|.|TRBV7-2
CASSVVRLAGGDTQYF
TGTGCCAGCAGCGTGGTACGGCTCGCCGGGGGAGATACGCAGTATTTT
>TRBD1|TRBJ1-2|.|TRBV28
CASSRGTGSGYTF
TGTGCCAGCAGTCGAGGGACAGGGAGCGGCTACACCTTC
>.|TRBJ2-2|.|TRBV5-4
CASSSPPTGLPGELFF
TGTGCCAGCAGCTCCCCTCCGACAGGCCTTCCCGGGGAGCTGTTTTTT
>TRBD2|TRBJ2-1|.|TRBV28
CASSRTSGSRADEQFF
TGTGCCAGCAGCCGGACTAGCGGGAGTAGAGCAGATGAGCAGTTCTTC
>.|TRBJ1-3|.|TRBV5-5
CASSIPGREKGNTIYF
TGTGCCAGCAGCATACCTGGACGGGAAAAGGGAAACACCATATATTTT
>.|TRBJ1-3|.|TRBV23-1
CASSQCGLFSGNTIYF
TGCGCCAGCAGTCAATGTGGACTGTTCTCTGGAAACACCATATATTTT
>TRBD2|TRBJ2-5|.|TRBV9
CASSSFPGEGRAETQYF
TGTGCCAGCAGCTCCTTCCCGGGGGAGGGGCGAGCAGAGACCCAGTACTTC
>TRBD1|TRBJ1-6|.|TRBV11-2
CASSETFRDRVGNSPLHF
TGTGCCAGCAGCGAAACTTTCCGGGACAGGGTGGGCAATTCACCCCTCCACTTT
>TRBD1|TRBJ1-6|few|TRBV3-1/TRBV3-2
CASSQSTGGLSPLHF
TGTGCCAGCAGCCAGTCGACAGGGGGCCTCTCACCCCTCCACTTT
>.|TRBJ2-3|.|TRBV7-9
CASSLDSLEDTQYF
TGTGCCAGCAGCTTAGATTCTCTAGAAGATACGCAGTATTTT
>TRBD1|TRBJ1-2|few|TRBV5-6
CASSPTGTYGYTF
TGTGCCAGCAGCCCGACAGGGACGTATGGCTACACCTTC
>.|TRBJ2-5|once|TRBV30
CAWDLSGETQYF
TGTGCCTGGGACCTATCGGGAGAGACCCAGTACTTC
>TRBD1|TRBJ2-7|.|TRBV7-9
CASSPSGQKEQYF
TGTGCCAGCAGCCCCTCGGGACAGAAGGAGCAGTACTTC
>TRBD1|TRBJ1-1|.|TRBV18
CASSPWTGSNTEAFF
TGTGCCAGCTCACCTTGGACAGGGTCGAACACTGAAGCTTTCTTT
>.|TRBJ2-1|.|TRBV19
CASMGQGNEQFF
TGTGCCAGTATGGGTCAGGGTAATGAGCAGTTCTTC
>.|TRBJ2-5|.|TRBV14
CASSPWTEETQYF
TGTGCCAGCAGCCCCTGGACAGAAGAGACCCAGTACTTC
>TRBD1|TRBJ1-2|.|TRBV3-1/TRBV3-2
CASSQGGQVYGYTF
TGTGCCAGCAGCCAGGGGGGACAGGTATATGGCTACACCTTC
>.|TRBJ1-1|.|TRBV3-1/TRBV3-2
CASSQGTLEAFF
TGTGCCAGCAGCCAAGGGACACTTGAAGCTTTCTTT
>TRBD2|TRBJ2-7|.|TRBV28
CASRTTSGRAWGEQYF
TGTGCCAGCAGAACTACTAGCGGGAGGGCCTGGGGAGAGCAGTACTTC
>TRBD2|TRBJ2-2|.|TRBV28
CASRPVAGTSGVVTGELFF
TGTGCCAGCAGACCGGTCGCCGGGACTAGCGGGGTAGTGACCGGGGAGCTGTTTTTT